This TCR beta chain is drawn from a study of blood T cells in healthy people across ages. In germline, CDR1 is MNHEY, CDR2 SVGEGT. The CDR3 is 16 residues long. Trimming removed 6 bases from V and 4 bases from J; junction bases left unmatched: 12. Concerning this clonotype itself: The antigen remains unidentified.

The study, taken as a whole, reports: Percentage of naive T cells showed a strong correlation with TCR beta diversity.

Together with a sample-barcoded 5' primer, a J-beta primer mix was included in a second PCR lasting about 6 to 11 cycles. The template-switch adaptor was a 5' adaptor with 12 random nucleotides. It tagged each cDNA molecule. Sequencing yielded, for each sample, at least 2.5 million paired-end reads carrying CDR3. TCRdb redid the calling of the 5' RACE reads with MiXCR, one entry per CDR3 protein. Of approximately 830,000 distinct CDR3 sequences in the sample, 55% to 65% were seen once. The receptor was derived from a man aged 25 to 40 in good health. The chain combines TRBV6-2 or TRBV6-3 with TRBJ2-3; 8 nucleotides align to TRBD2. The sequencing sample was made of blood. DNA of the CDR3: TGTGCCAGCAGCGACTTACTAGCGGAGGGGGCAGATACGCAGTATTTT. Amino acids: CASSDLLAEGADTQYF.